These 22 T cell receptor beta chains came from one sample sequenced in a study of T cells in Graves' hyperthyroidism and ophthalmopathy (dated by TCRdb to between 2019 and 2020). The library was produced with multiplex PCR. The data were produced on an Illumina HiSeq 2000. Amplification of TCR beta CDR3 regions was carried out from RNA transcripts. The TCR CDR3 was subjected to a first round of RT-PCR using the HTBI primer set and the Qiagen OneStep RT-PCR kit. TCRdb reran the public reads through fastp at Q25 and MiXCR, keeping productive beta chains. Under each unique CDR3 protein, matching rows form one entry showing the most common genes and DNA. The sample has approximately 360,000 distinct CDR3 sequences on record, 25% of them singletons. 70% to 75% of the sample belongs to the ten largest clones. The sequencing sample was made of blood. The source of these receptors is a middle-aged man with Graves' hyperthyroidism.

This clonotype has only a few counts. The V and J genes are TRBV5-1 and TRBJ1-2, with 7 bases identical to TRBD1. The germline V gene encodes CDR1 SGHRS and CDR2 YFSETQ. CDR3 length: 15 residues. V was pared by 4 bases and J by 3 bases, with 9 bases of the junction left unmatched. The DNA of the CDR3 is TGCGCCAGCAGCGAACACAGGGGCGCAGACTATGGCTACACCTTC. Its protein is CASSEHRGADYGYTF.

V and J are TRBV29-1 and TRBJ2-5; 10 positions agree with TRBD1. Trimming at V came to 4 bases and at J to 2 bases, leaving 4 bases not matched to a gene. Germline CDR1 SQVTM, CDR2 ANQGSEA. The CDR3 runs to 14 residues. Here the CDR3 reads CSVGQGAPQETQYF. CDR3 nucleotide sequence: TGCAGCGTTGGACAGGGGGCACCACAAGAGACCCAGTACTTC.

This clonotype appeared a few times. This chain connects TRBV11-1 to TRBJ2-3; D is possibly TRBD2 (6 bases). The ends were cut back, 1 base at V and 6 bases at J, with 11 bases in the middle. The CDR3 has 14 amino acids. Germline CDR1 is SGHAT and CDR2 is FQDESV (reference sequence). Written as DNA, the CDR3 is TGTGCCAGCAGCTTAGGCGGGGCGGGGGATACGCAGTATTTT. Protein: CASSLGGAGDTQYF.

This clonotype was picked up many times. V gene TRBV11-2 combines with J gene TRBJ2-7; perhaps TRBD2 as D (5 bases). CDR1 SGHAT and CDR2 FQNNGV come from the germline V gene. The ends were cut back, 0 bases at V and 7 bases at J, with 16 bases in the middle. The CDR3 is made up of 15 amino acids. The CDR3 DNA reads TGTGCCAGCAGCTTAGAGGTGGGAGCCCCCTTTGAGCAGTACTTC. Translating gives CASSLEVGAPFEQYF.

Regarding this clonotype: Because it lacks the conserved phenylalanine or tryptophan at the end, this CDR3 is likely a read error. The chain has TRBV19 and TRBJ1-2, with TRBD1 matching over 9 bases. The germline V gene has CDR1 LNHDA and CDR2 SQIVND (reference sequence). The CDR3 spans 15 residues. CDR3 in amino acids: CARSIPGTGNYGYTL. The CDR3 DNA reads TGTGCCAGAAGTATACCCGGGACAGGGAACTATGGCTACACCCTC.

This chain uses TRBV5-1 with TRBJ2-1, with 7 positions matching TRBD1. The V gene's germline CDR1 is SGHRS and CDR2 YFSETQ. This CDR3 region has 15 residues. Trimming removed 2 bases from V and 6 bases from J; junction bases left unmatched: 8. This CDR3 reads CASSLGGQTFNEQFF. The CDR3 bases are TGCGCCAGCAGCTTAGGGGGACAGACCTTCAATGAGCAGTTCTTC.

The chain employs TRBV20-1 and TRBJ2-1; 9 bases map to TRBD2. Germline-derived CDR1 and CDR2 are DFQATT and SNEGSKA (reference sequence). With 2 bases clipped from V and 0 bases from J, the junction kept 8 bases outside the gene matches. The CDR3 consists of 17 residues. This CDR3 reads CSARSGFSGSSYNEQFF. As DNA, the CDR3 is TGCAGTGCTAGATCAGGATTTAGCGGGAGCTCCTACAATGAGCAGTTCTTC.

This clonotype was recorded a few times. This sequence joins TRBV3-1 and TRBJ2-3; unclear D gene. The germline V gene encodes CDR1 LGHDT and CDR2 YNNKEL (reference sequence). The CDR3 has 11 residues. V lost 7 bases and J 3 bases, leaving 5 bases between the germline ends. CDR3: CASNLTDTQYF. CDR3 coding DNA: TGTGCCAGCAACCTTACAGATACGCAGTATTTT.

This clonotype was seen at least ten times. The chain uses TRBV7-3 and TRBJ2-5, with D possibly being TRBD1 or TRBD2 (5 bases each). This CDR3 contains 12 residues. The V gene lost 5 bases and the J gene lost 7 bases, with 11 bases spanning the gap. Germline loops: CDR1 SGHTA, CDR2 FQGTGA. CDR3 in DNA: TGTGCCAGCAGCCGGGACCCCGGGACCCAGTACTTC. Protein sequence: CASSRDPGTQYF.

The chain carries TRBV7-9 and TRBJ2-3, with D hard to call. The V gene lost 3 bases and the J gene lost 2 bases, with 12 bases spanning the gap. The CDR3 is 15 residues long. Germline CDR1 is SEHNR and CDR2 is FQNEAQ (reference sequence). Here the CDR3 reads CASSLADGYTDTQYF. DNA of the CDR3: TGTGCCAGCAGCTTGGCCGACGGTTACACAGATACGCAGTATTTT.

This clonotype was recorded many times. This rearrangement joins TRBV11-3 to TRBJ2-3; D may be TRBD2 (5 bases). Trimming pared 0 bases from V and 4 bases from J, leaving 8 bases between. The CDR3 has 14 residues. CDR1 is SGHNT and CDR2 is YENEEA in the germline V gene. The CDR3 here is CASSLEAGADTQYF. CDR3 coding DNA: TGTGCCAGCAGCTTAGAGGCGGGCGCAGATACGCAGTATTTT.

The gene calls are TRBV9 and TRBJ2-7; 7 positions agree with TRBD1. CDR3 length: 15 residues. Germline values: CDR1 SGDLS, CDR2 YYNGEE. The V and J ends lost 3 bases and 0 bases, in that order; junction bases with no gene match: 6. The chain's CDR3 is CASSARDSFSYEQYF. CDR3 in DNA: TGTGCCAGCAGCGCCCGGGACAGTTTCTCCTACGAGCAGTACTTC.

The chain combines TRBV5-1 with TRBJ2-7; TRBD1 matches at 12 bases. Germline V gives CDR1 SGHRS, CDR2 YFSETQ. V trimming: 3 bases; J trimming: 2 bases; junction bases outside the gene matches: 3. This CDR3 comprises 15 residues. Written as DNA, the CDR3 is TGCGCCAGCAGCTGGGGACAGGGGGCCCCCTACGAGCAGTACTTC. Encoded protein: CASSWGQGAPYEQYF.

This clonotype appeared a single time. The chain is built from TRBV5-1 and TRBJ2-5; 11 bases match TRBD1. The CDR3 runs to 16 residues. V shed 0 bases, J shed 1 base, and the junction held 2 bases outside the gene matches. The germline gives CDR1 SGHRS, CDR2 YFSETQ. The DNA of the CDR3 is TGCGCCAGCAGCTTGGCCGGGACAGGGGGCCAAGAGACCCAGTACTTC. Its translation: CASSLAGTGGQETQYF.

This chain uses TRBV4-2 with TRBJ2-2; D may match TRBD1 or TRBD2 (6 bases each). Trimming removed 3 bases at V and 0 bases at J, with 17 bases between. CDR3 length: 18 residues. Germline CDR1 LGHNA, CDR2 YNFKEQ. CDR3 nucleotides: TGTGCCAGCAGCCACCCGCCACAGGGACTCGCGAACACCGGGGAGCTGTTTTTT. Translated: CASSHPPQGLANTGELFF.

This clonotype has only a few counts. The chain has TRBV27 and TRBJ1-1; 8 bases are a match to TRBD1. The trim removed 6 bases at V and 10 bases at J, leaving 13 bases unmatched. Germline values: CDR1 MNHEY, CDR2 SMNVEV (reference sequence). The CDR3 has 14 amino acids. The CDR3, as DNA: TGTGCCAGCAGCCTTCAGGGACAGGTGCAGGTAGCTTTCTTT. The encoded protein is CASSLQGQVQVAFF.

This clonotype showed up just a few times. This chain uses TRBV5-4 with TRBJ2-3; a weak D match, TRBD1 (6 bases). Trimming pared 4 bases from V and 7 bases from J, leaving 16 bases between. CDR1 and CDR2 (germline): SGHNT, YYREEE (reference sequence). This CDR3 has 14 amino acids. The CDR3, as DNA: TGTGCCAGCAGCGCGGAACAGGGAGAGAATACGCAGTATTTT. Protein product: CASSAEQGENTQYF. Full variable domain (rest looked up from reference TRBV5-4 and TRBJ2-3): ETGVTQSPTHLIKTRGQQVTLRCSSQSGHNTVSWYQQALGQGPQFIFQYYREEENGRGNFPPRFSGLQFPNYSSELNVNALELDDSALYLCASSAEQGENTQYFGPGTRLTVL.

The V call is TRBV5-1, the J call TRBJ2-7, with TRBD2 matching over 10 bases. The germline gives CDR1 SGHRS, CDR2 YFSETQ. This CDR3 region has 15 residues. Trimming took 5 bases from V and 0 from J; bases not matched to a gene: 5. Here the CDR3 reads CASRKGTSDSYEQYF. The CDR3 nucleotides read TGCGCCAGCAGAAAGGGGACTAGCGACTCCTACGAGCAGTACTTC.

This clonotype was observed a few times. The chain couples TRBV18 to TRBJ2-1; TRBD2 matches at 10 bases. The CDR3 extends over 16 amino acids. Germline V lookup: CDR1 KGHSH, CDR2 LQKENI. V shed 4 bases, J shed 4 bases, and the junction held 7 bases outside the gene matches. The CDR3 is CASSLNVAGGYNEQFF. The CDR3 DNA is TGTGCCAGCTCACTAAACGTAGCGGGAGGTTACAATGAGCAGTTCTTC.

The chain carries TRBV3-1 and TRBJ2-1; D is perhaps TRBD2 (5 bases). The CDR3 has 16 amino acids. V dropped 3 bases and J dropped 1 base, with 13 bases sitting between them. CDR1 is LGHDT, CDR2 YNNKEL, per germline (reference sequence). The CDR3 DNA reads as TGTGCCAGCAGCCACCTTGGGCGGGCGTCCTACAATGAGCAGTTCTTC. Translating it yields CASSHLGRASYNEQFF.

CDR3 residues: CATRSPGGFNSPLHF. CDR3 DNA: TGTGCCACCCGAAGCCCAGGGGGCTTTAATTCACCCCTCCACTTT. The chain has TRBV27 and TRBJ1-6; the match to TRBD1 covers 8 bases. V gave up 10 bases and J gave up 6 bases; unmatched junction bases: 11. The length of the CDR3 is 15 residues. CDR1 and CDR2 (germline): MNHEY, SMNVEV (reference sequence).

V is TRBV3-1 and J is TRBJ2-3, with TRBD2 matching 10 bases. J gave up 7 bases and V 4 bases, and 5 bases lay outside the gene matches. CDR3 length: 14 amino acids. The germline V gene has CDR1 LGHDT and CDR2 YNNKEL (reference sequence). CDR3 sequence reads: CASSRASGGYTQYF. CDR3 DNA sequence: TGTGCCAGCAGCCGAGCTAGCGGGGGCTATACGCAGTATTTT.